This TCR beta chain was identified in a study of identifying expanded T cells in peripheral blood. Study-wide results and limits: Technical replicates showed roughly 1.2 changed clones; approximately 2 weeks roughly 15; four weeks 19. Two-week clone count variance significantly increased as total template count grew.

Healthy donors had no documented immune events, such as infections, while sampled. Here immunoSEQ multiplex PCR was the method, and the copy in TCRdb shows in-frame clones only, minus some. In the table there are about 91,000 clones, about nine tenths of which are singletons. CDR3 length: 16 amino acids. Germline V gene data show CDR1 as MDHEN and CDR2 as SYDVKM. The V gene lost 6 bases and the J gene lost 5 bases, with 23 bases spanning the gap. Concerning this clone: Its antigen is unidentified.

The chain links TRBV28 to TRBJ2-7; possibly TRBD2 for D (5 bases). This clonotype originated in a person aged 18 to 70 in good health. Sequencing was carried out using blood. CDR3 sequence (DNA): TGTGCCAGCAGGCCACACACCGGGTCGCCGGGAAACGAGCAGTACTTC. Amino acid sequence: CASRPHTGSPGNEQYF.